One and the same sample provided the 11 T cell receptor beta chains below, sequenced in a study of blood T cell repertoires in COVID-19. The table came from immunoSEQ multiplex PCR; TCRdb's copy has only in-frame clones and leaves some out. The table shows over 200,000 clones, with 85% to 90% occurring only once. Sequences were obtained from peripheral blood. The origin of the receptors is a man aged 45-65 years with COVID-19, enrolled during active disease.

The chain employs TRBV7-6 and TRBJ2-2, with TRBD2 matching over 11 bases. The CDR3 loop spans 17 amino acids. Germline trimming cut 6 bases from V and 0 bases from J; bases unmatched to any gene: 6. Germline loops: CDR1 SGHVS, CDR2 FNYEAQ. The CDR3: CASRGLAGGANTGELFF. In nucleotides, the CDR3 is TGTGCCAGCAGGGGGCTAGCGGGGGGAGCGAACACCGGGGAGCTGTTTTTT.

CDR3 coding DNA: TGTGCCAGCAGCCAGTTCAGGGGGCGAGATTTGAACACTGAAGCTTTCTTT. Residues: CASSQFRGRDLNTEAFF. The chain has TRBV5-4 and TRBJ1-1; 8 positions agree with TRBD1. Germline assignment: CDR1 SGHNT and CDR2 YYREEE (reference sequence). Trimming took 4 bases from V and 0 from J; bases not matched to a gene: 11. The CDR3 extends over 17 amino acids.

The genes are TRBV9 and TRBJ1-2, with 7 bases fitting TRBD1. This CDR3 comprises 16 residues. Trimming at V came to 4 bases and at J to 4 bases, leaving 13 bases not matched to a gene. From germline, CDR1 is SGDLS and CDR2 YYNGEE. In DNA, the CDR3 is TGTGCCAGCAGCTGGGGAAAGGGGGCGCTTGGCTATGGCTACACCTTC. It specifies CASSWGKGALGYGYTF.

V is TRBV6-1 and J is TRBJ1-6, with 8 nucleotides matching TRBD1. Germline CDR1 reads MNHNS; CDR2 reads SASEGT. This CDR3 comprises 16 residues. The V segment lost 3 bases and the J segment 2 bases; nucleotides outside the gene matches: 3. In nucleotides, the CDR3 is TGTGCCAGCAGTGAGCAGGGACAGGCCTATAATTCACCCCTCCACTTT. Translating it yields CASSEQGQAYNSPLHF.

The chain is built from TRBV3-1 (or the pseudogene TRBV3-2) and TRBJ2-2; a possible D gene is TRBD2 (6 bases). Deletions cut 1 base from V and 0 bases from J, with 12 bases between. This CDR3 is built from 17 residues. Germline V gene lookup returns CDR1 LGHDT and CDR2 YNNKEL (reference sequence). The DNA of the CDR3 is TGTGCCAGCAGCCAAGGGGGGGTCGCATCGAACACCGGGGAGCTGTTTTTT. Its protein is CASSQGGVASNTGELFF.

The chain is built from TRBV3-1 (or the pseudogene TRBV3-2) and TRBJ1-2; D is possibly TRBD1 (6 bases). The CDR3 length is 15 residues. V was pared by 0 bases and J by 6 bases, with 14 bases between. CDR1 and CDR2 (germline): LGHDT, YNNKEL (reference sequence). The CDR3 is CASSQDRRGANGYTF. The CDR3 nucleotides read TGTGCCAGCAGCCAAGATCGGCGGGGGGCGAATGGCTACACCTTC.

This chain joins TRBV6-5 and TRBJ1-5; D is possibly TRBD1 (6 bases). Germline V gene lookup returns CDR1 MNHEY and CDR2 SVGAGI. This CDR3 comprises 13 residues. CDR3 loop: CAATRGPNQPQHF. Written as DNA, the CDR3 is TGTGCGGCAACCAGGGGTCCGAATCAGCCCCAGCATTTT.

The chain's CDR3 is CASSPGQGREAFF. CDR3 in DNA: TGTGCCAGCTCACCAGGACAGGGTCGTGAAGCTTTCTTT. The genes are TRBV18 and TRBJ1-1; the match to TRBD1 covers 8 bases. Germline V gene data show CDR1 as KGHSH and CDR2 as LQKENI. The CDR3 is 13 amino acids. V was clipped by 2 bases and J by 7 bases; unmatched bases: 3.

The rearrangement links TRBV7-2 to TRBJ2-3; 9 bases agree with TRBD2. The CDR3 runs 16 residues. Germline CDR1 and CDR2: SGHTA and FQGNSA. Unmatched junction bases numbered 4, after V lost 1 base and J lost 2 bases. The CDR3, as DNA: TGTGCCAGCAGCTTAGTTGCGGGGGGGTTCACAGATACGCAGTATTTT. Amino acid sequence: CASSLVAGGFTDTQYF.

This chain links TRBV3-1 (or the pseudogene TRBV3-2) with TRBJ2-7; 7 bases match TRBD2. Germline V CDR1 and CDR2: LGHDT, YNNKEL (reference sequence). The CDR3 runs 14 residues. The V gene end was trimmed by 4 bases and the J gene end by 0 bases; junction bases not matched to a gene: 3. This chain's CDR3 is CASSPRGVSYEQYF. In DNA form, the CDR3 reads TGTGCCAGCAGCCCCCGGGGGGTCTCCTACGAGCAGTACTTC.

The V gene is TRBV20-1, the J gene TRBJ1-2; D is unclear. The CDR3 is 11 amino acids. The germline V and J ends were trimmed by 5 bases and 7 bases, with 11 bases remaining between them. CDR1 and CDR2 (germline): DFQATT, SNEGSKA (reference sequence). The DNA for the CDR3 is TGCAGTGCTCAAAGAAGCGGTGGCTACACCTTC. It translates to CSAQRSGGYTF.